A selection of T cell receptor beta chains follows, all from one sample in a study of PD-L1 blockade in urothelial cancer. Using immunoSEQ multiplex PCR, the repertoire was profiled, and TCRdb retains in-frame clones only, with some absent. The sample lists roughly 27,000 clones, about 89% occurring once. The sample in question was PBMCs, obtained around atezolizumab (anti-PD-L1) treatment. The receptors were sampled from a man aged 45-60 years with urothelial cancer. Both conserved end residues are part of each CDR3. The D gene is left open where the match is weak. The size field is filled for only some rows; it gives once, few, many or a size class.

cdr3_nt cdr3_aa v_call d_call clone_size j_call
TGTGCCTGGAGTACAGGGGGCGCGGGTGAAGCTTTCTTT CAWSTGGAGEAFF TRBV30 TRBD1 NA TRBJ1-1
TGTGCCAGCAGTGGGGGGGGGAATGGCGATGAAAAACTGTTTTTT CASSGGGNGDEKLFF TRBV28 NA NA TRBJ1-4
TGTGCCAGCAGTAAGCTAGGTGTCAATGAGCAGTTCTTC CASSKLGVNEQFF TRBV6-5 NA NA TRBJ2-1
TGTGCCAGCAGCAACCAGGGGGGAGTTGGAGTTGCCTACGAGCAGTACTTC CASSNQGGVGVAYEQYF TRBV7-9 NA NA TRBJ2-7
TGTGCCAGCAGTTTCCTTAACAGGGGCTACGAGCAGTACTTC CASSFLNRGYEQYF TRBV6-5 TRBD1 once TRBJ2-7
TGTGCCAGCAGTGATCTTAGGCAGGGGGCGCTTGGAAACACCATATATTTT CASSDLRQGALGNTIYF TRBV6-1 TRBD1 NA TRBJ1-3
TGTGCCGCCTCACTCGGACAGGTGGCCGGGGAGCTGTTTTTT CAASLGQVAGELFF TRBV10-3 TRBD1 NA TRBJ2-2
TGTGCCTGGAGTGCCTCACTAGCGGACGAGCAGTACTTC CAWSASLADEQYF TRBV30 TRBD2 NA TRBJ2-7
TGTGCCAGTAGTATAAGGGACAGGGGTCCGTACGAGCAGTACTTC CASSIRDRGPYEQYF TRBV19 TRBD1 NA TRBJ2-7
TGTGCCAGCAGTTACTCCCGGGTCGGTAATGAAAAACTGTTTTTT CASSYSRVGNEKLFF TRBV6-6 NA NA TRBJ1-4
TGTGCCAGTAGTAGGGGACACATTAATCAGCCCCAGCATTTT CASSRGHINQPQHF TRBV19 NA NA TRBJ1-5
TGTGCCAGCAGCCGGTTGGATACGCAGTATTTT CASSRLDTQYF TRBV7-9 NA NA TRBJ2-3
TGCGCCAGCAGCTTCCGGCTGGCACTAGCGGACCACAATGAGCAGTTCTTC CASSFRLALADHNEQFF TRBV5-1 TRBD2 NA TRBJ2-1
TGTGCTAGTGGTTTTGGGGAGCTACCTAACTATGGCTACACCTTC CASGFGELPNYGYTF TRBV12-5 NA NA TRBJ1-2
TGTGCCAGCAGCGTAGGGAGGGGTTCTGGAAACACCATATATTTT CASSVGRGSGNTIYF TRBV9 NA NA TRBJ1-3
TGCGCCAGCAGCTTTTCCTCCGGACTAGCGGGGAGGGAGACCCAGTACTTC CASSFSSGLAGRETQYF TRBV5-1 TRBD2 NA TRBJ2-5
TGTGCCAGCAGGGGGAGGGGCCCCCAATCCTACAATGAGCAGTTCTTC CASRGRGPQSYNEQFF TRBV2 TRBD2 NA TRBJ2-1
TGCGCCAGCAGCCTACAGGACAGGATGAACACTGAAGCTTTCTTT CASSLQDRMNTEAFF TRBV5-1 TRBD1 NA TRBJ1-1
TGCGCCAGCAGTGAGGCCTCCGGGGGGACAGGGGTTCGTCGAGAGACCCAGTACTTC CASSEASGGTGVRRETQYF TRBV10-2 TRBD1 NA TRBJ2-5
TGTGCCAGCAGCCGGGACTCGTTGTACAATGAGCAGTTCTTC CASSRDSLYNEQFF TRBV11-2 NA NA TRBJ2-1
TGTGCCAGCAGTGTTGCGAGACAGGGGGTTTATGGCTACACCTTC CASSVARQGVYGYTF TRBV2 TRBD1 once TRBJ1-2
TGCGCCAGCAGTGAATCTAGCGTCGCCTACAATGAGCAGTTCTTC CASSESSVAYNEQFF TRBV10-1 NA NA TRBJ2-1
TGTGCCAGTGGCCAAAGGGGCGAACACAATGAGCAGTTCTTC CASGQRGEHNEQFF TRBV19 NA NA TRBJ2-1
TGTGCCAGCAGTCCCGGGAACAGACGCACAGATACGCAGTATTTT CASSPGNRRTDTQYF TRBV27 NA NA TRBJ2-3
TGTGCCAGCAGGGACGGACAGGGGAAGACTGAAGCTTTCTTT CASRDGQGKTEAFF TRBV6-6 TRBD1 NA TRBJ1-1
TGTGCCAGCAGCTTGGGGTCTAGCGGGAATAACAATGAGCAGTTCTTC CASSLGSSGNNNEQFF TRBV5-6 TRBD2 NA TRBJ2-1
TGTGCCAGCAGCTTCCCCGGCGGACAAAGCTCCTACGAGCAGTACTTC CASSFPGGQSSYEQYF TRBV7-9 NA few TRBJ2-7
TGTGCCAGCTCACCGGACTTTTCCGGGGAGCTGTTTTTT CASSPDFSGELFF TRBV18 NA NA TRBJ2-2
TGTGCCAGCAGTTTAGGCGGGAGTCCCTACGAGCAGTACTTC CASSLGGSPYEQYF TRBV27 TRBD2 NA TRBJ2-7
TGTGCCACCTCCTTGGACAGGCCCTACGAGCAGTACTTC CATSLDRPYEQYF TRBV21-1 NA NA TRBJ2-7
TGCGCCAGCAGTGAAGGGGAAAGCTACGAGCAGTACTTC CASSEGESYEQYF TRBV10-1 NA few TRBJ2-7
TGTGCCAGCAGTTTCCAGTCCTACGAGCAGTACTTC CASSFQSYEQYF TRBV28 NA NA TRBJ2-7
TGTGCCAGCAGTTACGCTCGGGGGAGGGACTCACCCCTCCACTTT CASSYARGRDSPLHF TRBV6-5 NA few TRBJ1-6
TGTGCCAGTAGTATAGCTCTAGCGGGAGGCGGGGAGACCCAGTACTTC CASSIALAGGGETQYF TRBV19 TRBD2 NA TRBJ2-5
TGTGCCACCAGCACATACAGGGGGCAGGCGGATACGCAGTATTTT CATSTYRGQADTQYF TRBV15 TRBD1 NA TRBJ2-3
TGTGCCAGCAGCCCAAGGACAGGGGGCGAAAAACTGTTTTTT CASSPRTGGEKLFF TRBV9 TRBD1 NA TRBJ1-4
TGTGCCAGCAGCGAGGGGACAGGGAACACCGGGGAGCTGTTTTTT CASSEGTGNTGELFF TRBV9 TRBD1 NA TRBJ2-2
TGTGCCAGTAGTATTCAGGGCGGTAATACAGATACGCAGTATTTT CASSIQGGNTDTQYF TRBV19 NA NA TRBJ2-3
TGCGCCAGCAGCCAAGATGGTACTAGCATGCGGGCAGATACGCAGTATTTT CASSQDGTSMRADTQYF TRBV4-3 NA NA TRBJ2-3
TGTGCCTGGAGGCAGGGCTTAGTGGAGCAGTACTTC CAWRQGLVEQYF TRBV30 NA NA TRBJ2-7
TGCGCCAGCAGCTCGACAGGTCTCGGCGGAAACACCATATATTTT CASSSTGLGGNTIYF TRBV5-1 NA once TRBJ1-3
TGTGCCAGCAACAGATTAAAAGCAGGGGCCACTGAAGCTTTCTTT CASNRLKAGATEAFF TRBV11-2 NA once TRBJ1-1
TGTGCCAGCAGCTTAGATGCCCCCGGGTCCCGCACAGATACGCAGTATTTT CASSLDAPGSRTDTQYF TRBV11-2 NA NA TRBJ2-3
TGCGCCAGCAGATCTCAGGCGGGGGGGTTAGATACGCAGTATTTT CASRSQAGGLDTQYF TRBV5-1 TRBD2 NA TRBJ2-3
TGCAGCGTTGCACAGGGGGCCTACGAGCAGTACTTC CSVAQGAYEQYF TRBV29-1 TRBD1 once TRBJ2-7
TGCGCCAGCAGCTCGGGGGGCTCCTACAATGAGCAGTTCTTC CASSSGGSYNEQFF TRBV5-1 TRBD2 few TRBJ2-1
TGTGCCTGGAGTCTACTGTGGGGCCTAAACTATGGCTACACCTTC CAWSLLWGLNYGYTF TRBV30 NA NA TRBJ1-2
TGCGCCAGCAGTGACGGGGGGCTCCTTTCCGAGCAGTACTTC CASSDGGLLSEQYF TRBV10-2 NA NA TRBJ2-7
TGTGCCAGCAGTGAAGCAGGGAGGGGTTCACCCCTCCACTTT CASSEAGRGSPLHF TRBV6-1 NA NA TRBJ1-6
TGTGCCAGCAGCCCCCGGGACAGGGGGCGTCATCAGCCCCAGCATTTT CASSPRDRGRHQPQHF TRBV7-2 TRBD1 few TRBJ1-5
TGTGCCAGCAGCGCTATTCGAGCCAAAAACATTCAGTACTTC CASSAIRAKNIQYF TRBV11-2 NA NA TRBJ2-4
TGTGCCAGCAGCTTAGATGGCACACCCGGACTTCCTAGCTCTGGGGCCAACGTCCTGACTTTC CASSLDGTPGLPSSGANVLTF TRBV7-3 NA NA TRBJ2-6
TGTGCCAGCAGTTTTCCGGATCAGCCCCAGCATTTT CASSFPDQPQHF TRBV27 NA few TRBJ1-5
TGTGCCAGTAGCCGTACAGGGACCTATGGCTACACCTTC CASSRTGTYGYTF TRBV19 NA NA TRBJ1-2
TGTGCCAGCAGGCTCTCACCGGGGGGGCTTAACTACGAGCAGTACTTC CASRLSPGGLNYEQYF TRBV27 TRBD2 NA TRBJ2-7